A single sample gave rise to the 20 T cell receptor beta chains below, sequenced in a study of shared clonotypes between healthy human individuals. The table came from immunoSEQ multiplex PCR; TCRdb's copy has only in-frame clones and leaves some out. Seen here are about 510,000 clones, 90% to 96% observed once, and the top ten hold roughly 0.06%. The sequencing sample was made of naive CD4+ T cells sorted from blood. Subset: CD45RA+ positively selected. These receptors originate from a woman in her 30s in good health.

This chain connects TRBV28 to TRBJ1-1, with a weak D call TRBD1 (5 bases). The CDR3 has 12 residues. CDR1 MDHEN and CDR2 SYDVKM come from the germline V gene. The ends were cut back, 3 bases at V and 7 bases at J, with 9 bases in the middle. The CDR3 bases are TGTGCCAGCAGTTTGGTAAGGGGTGAAGCTTTCTTT. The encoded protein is CASSLVRGEAFF.

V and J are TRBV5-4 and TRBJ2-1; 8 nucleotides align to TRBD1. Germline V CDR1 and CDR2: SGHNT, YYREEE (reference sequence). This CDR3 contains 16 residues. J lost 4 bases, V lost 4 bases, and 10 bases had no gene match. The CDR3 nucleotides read TGTGCCAGCAGCCTGTTCGGGACAGGAGAGTACAATGAGCAGTTCTTC. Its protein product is CASSLFGTGEYNEQFF.

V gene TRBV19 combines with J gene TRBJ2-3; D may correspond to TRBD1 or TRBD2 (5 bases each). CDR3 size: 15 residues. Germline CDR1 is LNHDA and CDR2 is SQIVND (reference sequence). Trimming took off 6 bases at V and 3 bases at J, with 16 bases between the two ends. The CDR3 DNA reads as TGTGCCAGTAGCCGGGGCGGGTTACTGACAGATACGCAGTATTTT. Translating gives CASSRGGLLTDTQYF.

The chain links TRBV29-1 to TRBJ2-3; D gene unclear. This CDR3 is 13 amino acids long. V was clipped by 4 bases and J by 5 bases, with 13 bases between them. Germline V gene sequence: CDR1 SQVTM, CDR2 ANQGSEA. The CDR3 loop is CSVGGLLGDTQYF. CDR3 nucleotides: TGCAGCGTTGGGGGATTGCTAGGAGATACGCAGTATTTT.

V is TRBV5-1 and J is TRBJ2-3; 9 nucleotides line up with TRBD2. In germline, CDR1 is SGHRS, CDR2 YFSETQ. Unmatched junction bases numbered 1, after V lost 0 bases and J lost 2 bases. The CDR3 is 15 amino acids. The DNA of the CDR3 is TGCGCCAGCAGCTTGGCTAGCGGGATCACAGATACGCAGTATTTT. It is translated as CASSLASGITDTQYF. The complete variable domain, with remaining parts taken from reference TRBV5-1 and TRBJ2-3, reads KAGVTQTPRYLIKTRGQQVTLSCSPISGHRSVSWYQQTPGQGLQFLFEYFSETQRNKGNFPGRFSGRQFSNSRSEMNVSTLELGDSALYLCASSLASGITDTQYFGPGTRLTVL.

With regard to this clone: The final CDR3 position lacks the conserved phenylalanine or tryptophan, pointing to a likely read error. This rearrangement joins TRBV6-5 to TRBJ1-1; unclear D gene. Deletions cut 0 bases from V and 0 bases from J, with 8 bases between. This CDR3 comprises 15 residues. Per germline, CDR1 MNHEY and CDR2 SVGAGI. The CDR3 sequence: CASSYSSALNTEAFL. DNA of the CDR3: TGTGCCAGCAGTTACTCGTCCGCGCTGAACACTGAAGCTTTCCTT.

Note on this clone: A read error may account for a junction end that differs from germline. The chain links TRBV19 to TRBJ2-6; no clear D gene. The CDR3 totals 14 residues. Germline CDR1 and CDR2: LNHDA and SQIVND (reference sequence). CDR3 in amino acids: CASKNGPGTNVLTF. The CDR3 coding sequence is TGTGCCAGTAAGAACGGCCCTGGGACCAACGTCCTGACTTTC. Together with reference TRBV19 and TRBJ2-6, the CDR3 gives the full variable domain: DGGITQSPKYLFRKEGQNVTLSCEQNLNHDAMYWYRQDPGQGLRLIYYSQIVNDFQKGDIAEGYSVSREKKESFPLTVTSAQKNPTAFYLCASKNGPGTNVLTFGAGSRLTVL.

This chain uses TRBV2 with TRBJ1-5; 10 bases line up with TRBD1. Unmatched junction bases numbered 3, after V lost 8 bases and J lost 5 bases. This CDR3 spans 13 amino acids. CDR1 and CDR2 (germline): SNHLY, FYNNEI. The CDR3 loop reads CASRGQGDQPQHF. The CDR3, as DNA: TGTGCCAGCCGAGGACAGGGGGATCAGCCCCAGCATTTT.

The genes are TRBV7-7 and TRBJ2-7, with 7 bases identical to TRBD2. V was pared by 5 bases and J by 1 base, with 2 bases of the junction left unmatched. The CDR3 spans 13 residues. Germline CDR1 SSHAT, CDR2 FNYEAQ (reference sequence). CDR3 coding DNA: TGTGCCAGCAGCCCTAGCGGTTCCTACGAGCAGTACTTC. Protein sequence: CASSPSGSYEQYF.

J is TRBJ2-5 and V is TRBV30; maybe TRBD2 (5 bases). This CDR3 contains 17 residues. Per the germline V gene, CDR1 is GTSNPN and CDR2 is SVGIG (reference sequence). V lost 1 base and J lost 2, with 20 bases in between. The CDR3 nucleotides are TGTGCCTGGAGTGCCGGATATTTGGGCGAGGGTCAAGAGACCCAGTACTTC. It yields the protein CAWSAGYLGEGQETQYF.

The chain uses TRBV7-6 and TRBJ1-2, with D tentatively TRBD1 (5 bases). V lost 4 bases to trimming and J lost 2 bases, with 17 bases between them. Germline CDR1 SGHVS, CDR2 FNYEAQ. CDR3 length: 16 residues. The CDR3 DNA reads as TGTGCCAGCAGCTGGGGGACCTCCGGGGGGAACTATGGCTACACCTTC. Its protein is CASSWGTSGGNYGYTF.

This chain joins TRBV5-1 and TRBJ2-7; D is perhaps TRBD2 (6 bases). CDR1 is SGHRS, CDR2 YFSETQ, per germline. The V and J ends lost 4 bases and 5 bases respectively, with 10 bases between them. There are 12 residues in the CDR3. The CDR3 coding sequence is TGCGCCAGCAGCCCCCGGGGGAACGAGCAGTACTTC. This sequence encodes CASSPRGNEQYF.

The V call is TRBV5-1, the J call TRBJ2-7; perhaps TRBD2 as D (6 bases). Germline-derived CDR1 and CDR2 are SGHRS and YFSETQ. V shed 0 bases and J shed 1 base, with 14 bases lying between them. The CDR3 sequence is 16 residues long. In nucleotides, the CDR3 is TGCGCCAGCAGCTTGGCCGGGGGTAGAAGGTCCTACGAGCAGTACTTC. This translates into CASSLAGGRRSYEQYF.

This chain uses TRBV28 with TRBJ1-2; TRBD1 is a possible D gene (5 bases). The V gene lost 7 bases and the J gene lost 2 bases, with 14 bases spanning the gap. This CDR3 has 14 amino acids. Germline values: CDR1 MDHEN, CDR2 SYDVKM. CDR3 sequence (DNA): TGTGCCAGCACAGTCGGGGCCCGGAACTATGGCTACACCTTC. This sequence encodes CASTVGARNYGYTF.

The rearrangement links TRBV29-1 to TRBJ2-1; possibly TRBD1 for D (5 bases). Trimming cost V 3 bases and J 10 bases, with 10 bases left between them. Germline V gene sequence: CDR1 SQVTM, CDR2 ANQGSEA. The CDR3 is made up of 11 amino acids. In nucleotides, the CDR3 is TGCAGCGTTGATTCAGGGTTCGAGCAGTTCTTC. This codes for CSVDSGFEQFF.

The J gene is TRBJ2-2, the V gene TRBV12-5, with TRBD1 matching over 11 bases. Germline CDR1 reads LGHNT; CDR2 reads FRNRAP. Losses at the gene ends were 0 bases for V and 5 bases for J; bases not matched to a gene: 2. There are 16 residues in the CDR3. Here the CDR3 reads CASGLVRDRGTGELFF. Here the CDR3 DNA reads TGTGCTAGTGGTTTGGTACGGGACAGGGGGACCGGGGAGCTGTTTTTT.

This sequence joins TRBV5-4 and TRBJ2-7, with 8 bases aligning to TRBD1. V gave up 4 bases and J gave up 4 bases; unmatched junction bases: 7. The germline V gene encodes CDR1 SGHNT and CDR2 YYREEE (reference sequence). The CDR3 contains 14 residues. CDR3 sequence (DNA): TGTGCCAGCAGCCGACAGGGGACCAGTTACGAGCAGTACTTC. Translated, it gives CASSRQGTSYEQYF. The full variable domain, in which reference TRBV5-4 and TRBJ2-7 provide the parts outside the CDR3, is ETGVTQSPTHLIKTRGQQVTLRCSSQSGHNTVSWYQQALGQGPQFIFQYYREEENGRGNFPPRFSGLQFPNYSSELNVNALELDDSALYLCASSRQGTSYEQYFGPGTRLTVT.

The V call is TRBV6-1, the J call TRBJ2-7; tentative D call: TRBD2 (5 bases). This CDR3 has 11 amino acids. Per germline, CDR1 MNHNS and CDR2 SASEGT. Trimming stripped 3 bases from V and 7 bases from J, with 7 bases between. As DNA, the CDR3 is TGTGCCAGCAGTGATCCGGGGGAGCAGTACTTC. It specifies CASSDPGEQYF.

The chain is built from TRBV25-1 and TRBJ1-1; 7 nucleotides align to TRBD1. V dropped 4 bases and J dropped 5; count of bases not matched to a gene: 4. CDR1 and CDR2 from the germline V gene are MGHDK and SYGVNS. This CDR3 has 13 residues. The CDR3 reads CASSGIQGTEAFF. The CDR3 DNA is TGTGCCAGCAGTGGGATACAGGGGACTGAAGCTTTCTTT.

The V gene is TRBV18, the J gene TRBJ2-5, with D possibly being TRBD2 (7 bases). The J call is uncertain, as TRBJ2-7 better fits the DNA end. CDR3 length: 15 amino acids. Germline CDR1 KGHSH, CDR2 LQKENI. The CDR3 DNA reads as TGTGCCAGCTCACCGGAGGGGGAGGGGGTCGGCGAGCAGTACTTC. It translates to CASSPEGEGVGEQYF.